This T cell receptor (beta chain) was documented in a study of cytomegalovirus exposure and HLA in healthy donors. It was with 60 Vbeta and 13 Jbeta primers that the PCR ran. Data came from immunoSEQ multiplex PCR; TCRdb stores just in-frame clones and leaves some out. The sample yields 150,000 to 200,000 clones, approximately 80% seen once. CDR1 SNHLY and CDR2 FYNNEI come from the germline V gene. The CDR3 has 14 residues. V trimming: 6 bases; J trimming: 2 bases; junction bases outside the gene matches: 2. J is TRBJ1-5 and V is TRBV2; 9 bases fit TRBD1. Sequencing input: PBMCs. The receptor was derived from a male donor in good health and CMV-seronegative. The CDR3 reads CASSGTGRNQPQHF. CDR3 DNA: TGTGCCAGCAGCGGGACAGGGCGCAATCAGCCCCAGCATTTT.